Only a few counts were recorded for the clone carrying this TCR beta chain. Its antigen is not identified. This entry is derived from a study of CD8 T cells in ankylosing spondylitis. In TCRdb, the 5' RACE reads were re-called with MiXCR into one record per CDR3 protein. The sample holds about 170,000 distinct CDR3 sequences; around 20% are singletons and the top ten take about 7.6%. Trimming cost V 8 bases and J 0 bases, with 8 bases left between them. The CDR3 extends over 13 amino acids. General study results and limits: As reported, disease-linked clones showed significant enrichment in matched ankylosing spondylitis synovial fluid. Several highly homologous variants made up a TCR beta motif, and this motif appeared characteristic of ankylosing spondylitis blood. In the blood and synovial fluid of reactive arthritis, some motif variants had been previously reported.

This clonotype originated in a male donor with ankylosing spondylitis or in good health (not recorded which). The chain links TRBV12-3 or TRBV12-4 to TRBJ1-5; no clear D gene. The source material was blood, either unsorted or a sorted T cell fraction (not recorded which). In DNA, the CDR3 is TGTGCCAGCCAAACTGATAGCAATCAGCCCCAGCATTTT. Its translation is CASQTDSNQPQHF.